The clone carrying this TCR beta chain came up a few times. TCRdb ran MiXCR on the reads and lists one entry per CDR3 protein. The sample has around 310,000 distinct CDR3 sequences, 17% seen once. The source of the sample is a study of T cell repertoires in cytomegalovirus infection. At the level of the study: Indications came from public TCR beta signatures; they pointed to CMV infection and to a matching HLA type.

The V gene end was trimmed by 1 base and the J gene end by 4 bases; junction bases not matched to a gene: 3. In germline, CDR1 is SGHRS, CDR2 YFSETQ. The CDR3 covers 14 residues. The sequence derives from a human donor in good health (CMV status not recorded). Some clones in this sample may be carry-over from other donors' samples. The rearrangement uses TRBV5-1 and TRBJ2-7; 9 nucleotides agree with TRBD1. Sequences were obtained from PBMCs. The chain's CDR3 is CASSLIQGAYEQYF. DNA of the CDR3: TGCGCCAGCAGCTTGATACAGGGGGCGTACGAGCAGTACTTC.